The 25 T cell receptor beta chains in this list originate from one sample, sequenced in a study of blood T cells in healthy people across ages. For the second PCR, which ran for 7 to 11 cycles, a sample-barcoded 5' primer and a J-beta primer mix were used. In TCRdb, the 5' RACE reads were re-called with MiXCR into one record per CDR3 protein. The data hold about 690,000 distinct CDR3 sequences, with roughly 41% observed a single time. Material: blood. The receptors were sampled from an elderly man in good health.

V is TRBV9 and J is TRBJ1-2; TRBD1 matches 9 bases. Germline trimming cut 4 bases from V and 7 bases from J; bases unmatched to any gene: 11. Germline assignment: CDR1 SGDLS and CDR2 YYNGEE. The CDR3 is 15 amino acids. The CDR3 region is CASSSRTGEKVGYTF. The CDR3 DNA is TGTGCCAGCAGCTCCCGGACAGGGGAGAAGGTTGGCTACACCTTC.

In this sample, this clonotype turned up a few times. The V call is TRBV30, the J call TRBJ1-2; D gene uncertain. V was pared by 0 bases and J by 3 bases, with 8 bases between. The CDR3 length is 13 residues. Per the germline V gene, CDR1 is GTSNPN and CDR2 is SVGIG (reference sequence). The CDR3 reads CAWSVSGYYGYTF. CDR3 nucleotides: TGTGCCTGGAGTGTATCGGGGTACTATGGCTACACCTTC.

The chain is built from TRBV24-1 and TRBJ2-1, with no clear D. Germline V lookup: CDR1 KGHDR, CDR2 SFDVKD. V was clipped by 4 bases and J by 1 base, with 16 bases between them. The CDR3 loop spans 17 amino acids. The CDR3 sequence: CATSDPVRVLSYNEQFF. The CDR3 DNA is TGTGCCACCAGTGACCCCGTTAGAGTGCTATCCTACAATGAGCAGTTCTTC.

The chain recombines TRBV25-1 with TRBJ2-5; 9 bases map to TRBD1. The last part of the DNA fits TRBJ2-7 better; the J call may be wrong. Per the germline V gene, CDR1 is MGHDK and CDR2 is SYGVNS. The CDR3 extends over 14 amino acids. The CDR3 protein is CASRKPGQGHEQYF. The CDR3 region has the DNA TGTGCCAGCAGAAAACCGGGACAGGGACACGAGCAGTACTTC.

The V call is TRBV4-2, the J call TRBJ2-7; D could derive from TRBD1 or TRBD2 (5 bases each). V lost 0 bases and J lost 5, with 17 bases in between. There are 16 residues in the CDR3. Germline-derived CDR1 and CDR2 are LGHNA and YNFKEQ. CDR3 in amino acids: CASSQDGTAARNEQYF. The CDR3 nucleotides read TGTGCCAGCAGCCAAGACGGGACCGCCGCTCGAAACGAGCAGTACTTC.

The table lists this clonotype with a few counts. The chain is built from TRBV6-5 and TRBJ2-5; 8 positions agree with TRBD1. From germline, CDR1 is MNHEY and CDR2 SVGAGI. The J segment lost 3 bases and the V segment lost 1 base, leaving 4 bases of the junction unmatched. The CDR3 contains 15 residues. The CDR3 coding sequence is TGTGCCAGCAGTTACTTATCGACAGGGGAAGAGACCCAGTACTTC. Translation: CASSYLSTGEETQYF.

There are a few counts of this clonotype. The chain uses TRBV6-2 or TRBV6-3 and TRBJ2-1, with D tentatively TRBD1 (5 bases). In germline, CDR1 is MNHEY, CDR2 SVGEGT. The CDR3 covers 14 residues. Trimming cost V 4 bases and J 4 bases, with 11 bases left between them. The CDR3: CASSSPDRYNEQFF. CDR3 DNA: TGTGCCAGCAGTTCCCCTGACAGATACAATGAGCAGTTCTTC.

The chain is built from TRBV20-1 and TRBJ2-3; possibly TRBD2 for D (5 bases). The V and J ends lost 0 bases and 6 bases respectively, with 19 bases between them. Germline V CDR1 and CDR2: DFQATT, SNEGSKA (reference sequence). CDR3 length: 16 amino acids. The CDR3 here is CSARDGGFVIRDTQYF. CDR3 nucleotide sequence: TGCAGTGCTAGAGATGGAGGTTTCGTTATCCGGGATACGCAGTATTTT.

Remarks on this clonotype: An end of the junction does not agree with germline; a read error may underlie this. The rearrangement links TRBV20-1 to TRBJ2-7; 10 bases are a match to TRBD2. The CDR3 sequence is 16 residues long. CDR1 and CDR2 (germline): DFQATT, SNEGSKA (reference sequence). This CDR3 reads CSAGDPGLASSYGQYF. In DNA, the CDR3 is TGCAGTGCTGGCGACCCGGGACTAGCGTCCTCCTACGGGCAGTACTTC.

J is TRBJ1-1 and V is TRBV7-9, with D tentatively TRBD1 (5 bases). Trimming took off 1 base at V and 5 bases at J, with 11 bases between the two ends. The CDR3 is 14 residues long. Germline lookup yields CDR1 SEHNR and CDR2 FQNEAQ (reference sequence). For the CDR3, the DNA is TGTGCCAGCAGCTTAGTGCAGGGAGGGACTGAAGCTTTCTTT. Its protein is CASSLVQGGTEAFF.

This clonotype has a handful of counts. The V and J genes are TRBV5-6 and TRBJ1-4, with 7 bases aligning to TRBD1. CDR3 length equals 16 residues. The V and J ends lost 4 bases and 5 bases, in that order; junction bases with no gene match: 11. Looked up from germline, CDR1 is SGHDT and CDR2 is YYEEEE. The CDR3: CASSGPNRGANEKLFF. CDR3 coding DNA: TGTGCCAGCAGCGGACCCAACAGGGGAGCCAATGAAAAACTGTTTTTT.

In its sample, this clonotype was seen a few times. V is TRBV28 and J is TRBJ2-1; 7 bases are shared with TRBD2. The tail of the sequence fits TRBJ2-7 better, so the J call may be wrong. This CDR3 has 15 amino acids. CDR1 MDHEN and CDR2 SYDVKM come from the germline V gene. CDR3 residues: CASRSAGNAYNEQYF. The CDR3 DNA is TGTGCCAGCAGATCAGCGGGGAACGCCTACAATGAGCAGTACTTC.

V usage is TRBV11-3 and J usage is TRBJ2-3; 10 nucleotides line up with TRBD1. This CDR3 spans 17 amino acids. Germline CDR1 reads SGHNT; CDR2 reads YENEEA. V dropped 2 bases and J dropped 5; count of bases not matched to a gene: 10. CDR3 in amino acids: CASSLTGTGAGEDTQYF. The CDR3 nucleotides read TGTGCCAGCAGCTTAACCGGGACAGGGGCCGGAGAAGATACGCAGTATTTT.

The genes are TRBV6-5 and TRBJ1-1; D not certain. CDR3 length: 15 amino acids. Germline assignment: CDR1 MNHEY and CDR2 SVGAGI. Trimming cost V 0 bases and J 2 bases, with 10 bases left between them. The CDR3 here is CASSYSNAVNTEAFF. The CDR3, as DNA: TGTGCCAGCAGTTACTCGAACGCGGTCAACACTGAAGCTTTCTTT.

This sequence joins TRBV28 and TRBJ2-7; D is perhaps TRBD1 or TRBD2 (5 bases each). The DNA end is a closer match to TRBJ2-5, so the J assignment may be wrong. The CDR3 extends over 16 amino acids. CDR1 and CDR2 from the germline V gene are MDHEN and SYDVKM. The CDR3 loop is CASSPRRDPTLETQYF. The CDR3 coding sequence is TGTGCCAGCAGTCCCCGCCGGGACCCAACGCTGGAGACCCAGTACTTC.

This clonotype has just a few counts. V gene TRBV6-5 combines with J gene TRBJ2-1, with TRBD2 identical over 16 bases. This CDR3 region has 18 residues. With V trimmed by 5 bases and J by 8 bases, 12 bases remained unmatched. Looked up from germline, CDR1 is MNHEY and CDR2 is SVGAGI. The CDR3 DNA sequence: TGTGCCAGCAGTATACGGGACCATGGGACTAGCGGGAGGGATGAGCAGTTCTTC. It translates to CASSIRDHGTSGRDEQFF.

This clonotype showed up just a few times. This chain uses TRBV3-1 with TRBJ2-5, with 8 positions matching TRBD1. The V gene's germline CDR1 is LGHDT and CDR2 YNNKEL (reference sequence). Trimming at V came to 0 bases and at J to 7 bases, leaving 7 bases not matched to a gene. The CDR3 consists of 15 residues. The CDR3 sequence is CASSQDRQGARTQYF. The CDR3 region has the DNA TGTGCCAGCAGCCAAGATCGGCAGGGGGCTAGGACCCAGTACTTC.

The genes are TRBV5-4 and TRBJ1-1; D is uncertain. CDR1 and CDR2 (germline): SGHNT, YYREEE (reference sequence). The length of the CDR3 is 15 residues. V was shortened by 6 bases and J by 2 bases, with 17 bases between the two germline ends. The DNA of the CDR3 is TGTGCCAGCACCACCAATCCAGGATTTAACACTGAAGCTTTCTTT. Translation: CASTTNPGFNTEAFF.

V usage is TRBV25-1 and J usage is TRBJ2-3, with D uncertain. Germline CDR1 reads MGHDK; CDR2 reads SYGVNS. V lost 5 bases and J lost 0, with 12 bases in between. The CDR3 covers 15 residues. The CDR3 nucleotides read TGTGCCAGCAGTTCAATCGGTACTAGCACAGATACGCAGTATTTT. It is translated as CASSSIGTSTDTQYF.

The chain is built from TRBV7-8 and TRBJ2-5, with D hard to call. Germline V gives CDR1 SGHVS, CDR2 FQNEAQ. There are 13 residues in the CDR3. The V end lost 5 bases, the J end lost 5 bases, and 12 bases lay between the germline ends. The CDR3 sequence is CASSRVQGETQYF. As DNA, the CDR3 is TGTGCCAGCAGCCGAGTCCAAGGGGAGACCCAGTACTTC.

A remark on this clonotype: With a much larger clone just one base away, this may be a read error. This chain uses TRBV5-1 with TRBJ2-7; possibly TRBD1 or TRBD2 for D (6 bases each). CDR1 SGHRS and CDR2 YFSETQ come from the germline V gene. The CDR3 runs 16 residues. This chain's CDR3 is CACRYGTGRGSYEQYF. CDR3 in DNA: TGCGCCTGCAGGTATGGGACTGGAAGGGGGTCCTACGAGCAGTACTTC.

The V and J genes are TRBV7-8 and TRBJ1-1, with TRBD1 identical over 7 bases. Germline values: CDR1 SGHVS, CDR2 FQNEAQ. J was trimmed by 13 bases and V by 1 base; bases with no gene match: 9. The CDR3 runs to 13 residues. The CDR3 sequence: CASSLGGDSRVFF. Written as DNA, the CDR3 is TGTGCCAGCAGCTTAGGGGGGGACAGTAGGGTTTTCTTT.

This sequence joins TRBV29-1 and TRBJ2-5, with TRBD1 matching 9 bases. The end of the DNA fits TRBJ2-7 better, so the J call may be wrong. Germline V gene sequence: CDR1 SQVTM, CDR2 ANQGSEA. CDR3 size: 13 residues. CDR3 sequence (DNA): TGCAGCGTTGGGGGACAGGGTCTCGGCGAGCAGTACTTC. Translated: CSVGGQGLGEQYF.

The rearrangement uses TRBV7-2 and TRBJ2-3, with 11 positions matching TRBD2. This CDR3 has 18 residues. CDR1 and CDR2 from the germline V gene are SGHTA and FQGNSA. With 2 bases clipped from V and 0 bases from J, the junction kept 7 bases outside the gene matches. CDR3 loop: CASSLSLAGGSSTDTQYF. The CDR3 nucleotides read TGTGCCAGCAGCTTATCCCTAGCGGGGGGCTCTAGCACAGATACGCAGTATTTT.

In DNA, the CDR3 is TGTGCCAGCAGTCCCTCGGCGATCGAGGGAAATACGCAGTATTTT. As protein: CASSPSAIEGNTQYF. V usage is TRBV12-3 or TRBV12-4 and J usage is TRBJ2-3; D might be TRBD2 (5 bases). This CDR3 spans 15 amino acids. The V end was cut by 5 bases, the J end by 7 bases, with 19 bases between.